One sample yielded the 19 T cell receptor beta chains listed below, sequenced in a study of brain T cells in children with intractable seizures. TCRdb's table, derived via immunoSEQ multiplex PCR, lists solely in-frame clones and lacks some. This sample has about 76,000 clones; under 95% occur once, and the top ten carry around 1.6%. The sample in question was peripheral blood, obtained at surgery. The receptor set was obtained from a boy in the first two years of life with tuberous sclerosis and intractable seizures.

The chain employs TRBV20-1 and TRBJ1-1; a weak D match, TRBD1 (5 bases). V was cut by 3 bases and J by 2 bases, with 10 bases left in between. Per germline, CDR1 DFQATT and CDR2 SNEGSKA (reference sequence). The CDR3 runs 13 residues. The CDR3 loop reads CSASEDRNTEAFF. The CDR3 DNA sequence: TGCAGTGCTAGTGAAGACAGAAACACTGAAGCTTTCTTT.

V is TRBV11-2 and J is TRBJ2-3; 11 nucleotides line up with TRBD2. Trimming cost V 1 base and J 6 bases; bases outside gene matches: 6. The CDR3 loop spans 16 amino acids. CDR1 and CDR2 from the germline V gene are SGHAT and FQNNGV. CDR3 region: CASSLASSSGRDTQYF. The DNA of the CDR3 is TGTGCCAGCAGCTTAGCTTCGTCTAGCGGGAGGGATACGCAGTATTTT. The full variable domain, rest sourced from reference TRBV11-2 and TRBJ2-3, is EAGVAQSPRYKIIEKRQSVAFWCNPISGHATLYWYQQILGQGPKLLIQFQNNGVVDDSQLPKDRFSAERLKGVDSTLKIQPAKLEDSAVYLCASSLASSSGRDTQYFGPGTRLTVL.

This clone was seen a single time. In DNA, the CDR3 is TGTGCCAGCAGTTCCCAACTCGACAGGTGGTTCTATGGCTACACCTTC. Amino acid sequence: CASSSQLDRWFYGYTF. V is TRBV27 and J is TRBJ1-2; tentatively, D is TRBD1 (6 bases). Germline values: CDR1 MNHEY, CDR2 SMNVEV (reference sequence). Trimming cost V 4 bases and J 4 bases, with 19 bases left between them. The CDR3 extends over 16 amino acids.

This sequence joins TRBV4-2 and TRBJ2-7; D might be TRBD1 or TRBD2, each matching 5 bases. CDR3 length equals 15 residues. V was trimmed by 0 bases and J by 1 base, leaving 10 bases between them. Germline loops: CDR1 LGHNA, CDR2 YNFKEQ. In nucleotides, the CDR3 is TGTGCCAGCAGCCAAGACGGGGCCGTTTCCTACGAGCAGTACTTC. It yields the protein CASSQDGAVSYEQYF.

The genes are TRBV7-9 and TRBJ1-1, with D uncertain. The ends were cut back, 4 bases at V and 2 bases at J, with 8 bases in the middle. Germline V CDR1 and CDR2: SEHNR, FQNEAQ (reference sequence). CDR3 length equals 13 residues. The CDR3 DNA is TGTGCCAGCAGCTCCCAGGCAAACACTGAAGCTTTCTTT. Translating it yields CASSSQANTEAFF.

This CDR3 reads CAISPGQGASDTQYF. As DNA, the CDR3 is TGTGCCATCAGCCCGGGACAGGGGGCCTCGGATACGCAGTATTTT. The V call is TRBV10-3, the J call TRBJ2-3, with TRBD1 matching over 12 bases. The CDR3 length is 15 residues. V lost 6 bases and J lost 6; bases outside the gene matches: 7. Germline CDR1 and CDR2: ENHRY and SYGVKD.

V gene TRBV19 combines with J gene TRBJ2-3; 9 nucleotides agree with TRBD2. Germline V lookup: CDR1 LNHDA, CDR2 SQIVND (reference sequence). The CDR3 has 17 amino acids. After removal of 4 bases from V and 1 base from J, the junction contained 9 bases not matched to a gene. CDR3 sequence: CASSNSGRPRGTDTQYF. The CDR3 bases are TGTGCCAGTAGTAACAGCGGGAGGCCGAGGGGCACAGATACGCAGTATTTT.

This clone occurred once. The chain uses TRBV5-1 and TRBJ1-2; 7 bases fit TRBD1. The ends lost 0 bases at V and 4 bases at J; junction bases unmatched: 12. Germline-derived CDR1 and CDR2 are SGHRS and YFSETQ. The CDR3 covers 17 residues. The CDR3 here is CASSLGHRDSVFYGYTF. In DNA, the CDR3 is TGCGCCAGCAGCTTGGGGCACCGGGACAGTGTATTCTATGGCTACACCTTC.

This chain connects TRBV30 to TRBJ2-5; 10 bases line up with TRBD2. The CDR3 length is 15 residues. Germline V gene data show CDR1 as GTSNPN and CDR2 as SVGIG (reference sequence). Trimming at V came to 0 bases and at J to 5 bases, leaving 6 bases not matched to a gene. The chain's CDR3 is CAWSVLAGVWETQYF. Here the CDR3 DNA reads TGTGCCTGGAGTGTCCTAGCGGGGGTTTGGGAGACCCAGTACTTC.

The rearrangement links TRBV15 to TRBJ2-4; the D is unclear. CDR3 length: 17 amino acids. Germline V gives CDR1 LNHNV, CDR2 YYDKDF (reference sequence). Trimming stripped 0 bases from V and 0 bases from J, with 12 bases between. In nucleotides, the CDR3 is TGTGCCACCAGCAGAGAACGCAAGCGACTAGCCAAAAACATTCAGTACTTC. Protein product: CATSRERKRLAKNIQYF. Variable domain in full (rest from reference TRBV15 and TRBJ2-4): DAMVIQNPRYQVTQFGKPVTLSCSQTLNHNVMYWYQQKSSQAPKLLFHYYDKDFNNEADTPDNFQSRRPNTSFCFLDIRSPGLGDTAMYLCATSRERKRLAKNIQYFGAGTRLSVL.

This chain connects TRBV4-1 to TRBJ2-2; possibly TRBD1 or TRBD2 for D (5 bases each). V was clipped by 4 bases and J by 0 bases, with 18 bases between them. This CDR3 is 18 amino acids long. CDR1 is MGHRA and CDR2 is YSYEKL in the germline V gene. In nucleotides, the CDR3 is TGCGCCAGCAGCCTAGCTCTTCGGGACGGAGCGAACACCGGGGAGCTGTTTTTT. Encoded protein: CASSLALRDGANTGELFF.

The chain has TRBV19 and TRBJ2-7; 8 nucleotides align to TRBD1. The V and J ends lost 5 bases and 2 bases, in that order; junction bases with no gene match: 5. The CDR3 is made up of 14 amino acids. Germline V gives CDR1 LNHDA, CDR2 SQIVND (reference sequence). CDR3 protein: CASSRQGSTYEQYF. In DNA, the CDR3 is TGTGCCAGTAGTCGACAGGGGTCAACCTACGAGCAGTACTTC.

J is TRBJ1-2 and V is TRBV12-3 or TRBV12-4; the D gene is possibly TRBD1 (6 bases). CDR3 length: 12 residues. V was pared by 4 bases and J by 5 bases, with 8 bases between. CDR3 in DNA: TGTGCCAGCAGTTCAGGGGTATATGGCTACACCTTC. It yields the protein CASSSGVYGYTF.

This chain connects TRBV7-2 to TRBJ1-5, with D unresolved. The CDR3 has 16 residues. Deletions cut 1 base from V and 4 bases from J, with 14 bases between. CDR1 SGHTA and CDR2 FQGNSA come from the germline V gene. In nucleotides, the CDR3 is TGTGCCAGCAGCTTAGAAGCGTCGCGAGGGAATCAGCCCCAGCATTTT. Its protein product is CASSLEASRGNQPQHF.

The chain is built from TRBV12-5 and TRBJ2-3; 7 bases align to TRBD2. This CDR3 is 14 amino acids long. CDR1 LGHNT and CDR2 FRNRAP come from the germline V gene. The V gene end was trimmed by 7 bases and the J gene end by 1 base; junction bases not matched to a gene: 5. This CDR3 reads CASVTSARTDTQYF. CDR3 DNA: TGTGCTAGTGTTACTAGCGCCCGCACAGATACGCAGTATTTT.

The V gene is TRBV24-1, the J gene TRBJ1-2; D not certain. Deletions cut 4 bases from V and 2 bases from J, with 10 bases between. This CDR3 region has 14 residues. Germline values: CDR1 KGHDR, CDR2 SFDVKD. The CDR3 DNA reads TGTGCCACCAGTGACGCGACACTAAACTATGGCTACACCTTC. It codes for CATSDATLNYGYTF.

The chain links TRBV7-6 to TRBJ1-2, with TRBD1 identical over 10 bases. V lost 5 bases to trimming and J lost 3 bases; unmatched junction nucleotides: 6. This CDR3 is built from 15 residues. Germline assignment: CDR1 SGHVS and CDR2 FNYEAQ. In nucleotides, the CDR3 is TGTGCCAGCAGCCTCCACGGGACAGGGGACTATGGCTACACCTTC. Translated: CASSLHGTGDYGYTF.

The chain uses TRBV19 and TRBJ1-3; D uncertain. The CDR3 has 14 residues. In germline, CDR1 is LNHDA, CDR2 SQIVND (reference sequence). V shed 7 bases and J shed 4 bases, with 14 bases lying between them. Here the CDR3 reads CASTPRGGGNTIYF. CDR3 bases: TGTGCCAGTACCCCCCGGGGAGGCGGAAACACCATATATTTT.

V gene TRBV7-2 combines with J gene TRBJ1-6, with a weak D call TRBD1 (6 bases). This CDR3 region has 15 residues. Germline V CDR1 and CDR2: SGHTA, FQGNSA. Trimming removed 5 bases from V and 11 bases from J, with 19 bases in between. The CDR3 DNA follows: TGTGCCAGCAGCACACTAACAGGGAACGGGGCACCCCTCCACTTT. This encodes CASSTLTGNGAPLHF.